The 15 T cell receptor beta chains listed next were all sequenced from one sample in a study of blood T cell repertoires in COVID-19. The data were produced by immunoSEQ multiplex PCR, yet TCRdb's version contains in-frame clones alone and is incomplete. The table includes thousands of clones, just under 75% detected once. Sequencing was done on a sample of peripheral blood. The receptors here all came from a man aged 55 to 69 with acute or convalescent COVID-19.

The chain links TRBV2 to TRBJ1-6; TRBD1 is a possible D gene (6 bases). This CDR3 has 17 amino acids. The V end was cut by 5 bases, the J end by 0 bases, with 14 bases between. The germline V gene has CDR1 SNHLY and CDR2 FYNNEI. Written as DNA, the CDR3 is TGTGCCAGCAGTTTCAGGGGACGTAGCTCCTATAATTCACCCCTCCACTTT. It specifies CASSFRGRSSYNSPLHF.

The rearrangement links TRBV6-2 or TRBV6-3 to TRBJ1-4; D might be TRBD1 (5 bases). The CDR3 runs to 15 residues. With 2 bases removed from V and 4 bases from J, the gap between germline ends came to 11 bases. Germline CDR1 is MNHEY and CDR2 is SVGEGT. Here the CDR3 reads CASSYGGWSNEKLFF. The CDR3 coding sequence is TGTGCCAGCAGTTACGGGGGGTGGAGTAATGAAAAACTGTTTTTT.

This clone came up a few times. This chain connects TRBV28 to TRBJ1-2; 9 bases are a match to TRBD1. In germline, CDR1 is MDHEN, CDR2 SYDVKM. The CDR3 has 15 residues. V lost 5 bases, J lost 4 bases, and 8 bases stayed unmatched. The CDR3 reads CASSTHRGLGYGYTF. Here the CDR3 DNA reads TGTGCCAGCAGTACCCACAGGGGGCTTGGCTATGGCTACACCTTC.

The chain recombines TRBV18 with TRBJ1-1, with 8 nucleotides matching TRBD1. Trimming at V came to 6 bases and at J to 11 bases, leaving 11 bases not matched to a gene. CDR1 is KGHSH and CDR2 is LQKENI in the germline V gene. The CDR3 sequence is 13 residues long. This CDR3 is CASSREQGEAAFF. In nucleotides, the CDR3 is TGTGCCAGCTCGCGAGAACAGGGGGAGGCTGCTTTCTTT.

The chain employs TRBV7-9 and TRBJ1-4; the match to TRBD1 covers 9 bases. Germline V CDR1 and CDR2: SEHNR, FQNEAQ (reference sequence). V gave up 3 bases and J gave up 8 bases; unmatched junction bases: 1. The CDR3 has 13 amino acids. The DNA of the CDR3 is TGTGCCAGCAGCTTGGGGACAGGGGAAAAACTGTTTTTT. Translation: CASSLGTGEKLFF.

This rearrangement joins TRBV7-3 to TRBJ2-1, with D maybe TRBD2 (6 bases). The CDR3 length is 15 residues. V lost 2 bases and J lost 2, with 10 bases in between. Germline V gene lookup returns CDR1 SGHTA and CDR2 FQGTGA. The CDR3 DNA follows: TGTGCCAGCAGCTTACGGGGCGGGGCCTACAATGAGCAGTTCTTC. It translates to CASSLRGGAYNEQFF.

The chain links TRBV30 to TRBJ2-2; weak D call: TRBD1 (5 bases). CDR1 and CDR2 from the germline V gene are GTSNPN and SVGIG (reference sequence). Trimming took off 2 bases at V and 8 bases at J, with 15 bases between the two ends. This CDR3 is 14 amino acids long. The CDR3 sequence: CAWSLSREVGELFF. CDR3 in DNA: TGTGCCTGGAGTTTAAGCAGGGAAGTAGGGGAGCTGTTTTTT.

The chain carries TRBV10-2 and TRBJ2-3; TRBD2 aligns across 8 bases. The CDR3 has 14 amino acids. Per the germline V gene, CDR1 is WSHSY and CDR2 is SAAADI. The J segment lost 13 bases and the V segment lost 3 bases, leaving 12 bases of the junction unmatched. The CDR3 here is CASSELLASGFKYF. CDR3 sequence (DNA): TGCGCCAGCAGTGAATTATTGGCTAGCGGGTTCAAGTATTTT.

J is TRBJ2-1 and V is TRBV3-1 (or the pseudogene TRBV3-2), with D perhaps TRBD2 (5 bases). The V end lost 6 bases, the J end lost 7 bases, and 25 bases lay between the germline ends. Looked up from germline, CDR1 is LGHDT and CDR2 is YNNKEL (reference sequence). The CDR3 is 17 residues long. CDR3 amino acids: CASRVRERPRLGNEQFF. Written as DNA, the CDR3 is TGTGCCAGCAGAGTAAGGGAGAGGCCCCGACTGGGGAATGAGCAGTTCTTC.

V gene TRBV19 combines with J gene TRBJ2-7; 7 bases align to TRBD1. The V gene end was trimmed by 6 bases and the J gene end by 1 base; junction bases not matched to a gene: 6. In germline, CDR1 is LNHDA, CDR2 SQIVND (reference sequence). The CDR3 length is 14 residues. This CDR3 is CASRWQGVSYEQYF. DNA for the CDR3: TGTGCCAGTAGATGGCAGGGGGTTTCCTACGAGCAGTACTTC.

The V gene is TRBV9, the J gene TRBJ2-2; no clear D gene. CDR1 is SGDLS and CDR2 is YYNGEE in the germline V gene. The V and J ends lost 3 bases and 7 bases respectively, with 10 bases between them. The length of the CDR3 is 13 residues. The CDR3 is CASSEVGGGELFF. The CDR3 region has the DNA TGTGCCAGCAGCGAGGTTGGCGGCGGGGAGCTGTTTTTT.

This clone was seen a single time. This chain uses TRBV7-2 with TRBJ1-6; no definite D call. Deletions cut 2 bases from V and 8 bases from J, with 13 bases between. The germline V gene encodes CDR1 SGHTA and CDR2 FQGNSA. The CDR3 runs 15 residues. The CDR3 DNA sequence: TGTGCCAGCAGCTTACGGGTGTTGGGAGATTCACCCCTCCACTTT. Translated: CASSLRVLGDSPLHF. The entire variable domain, with the rest obtained from reference TRBV7-2 and TRBJ1-6, is as follows: GAGVSQSPSNKVTEKGKDVELRCDPISGHTALYWYRQSLGQGLEFLIYFQGNSAPDKSGLPSDRFSAERTGGSVSTLTIQRTQQEDSAVYLCASSLRVLGDSPLHFGNGTRLTVT.

This chain links TRBV7-2 with TRBJ2-2, with TRBD1 as a possible D gene (7 bases). The CDR3 sequence is 15 residues long. The germline V gene has CDR1 SGHTA and CDR2 FQGNSA. Deletions cut 5 bases from V and 4 bases from J, with 14 bases between. The CDR3 reads CASSPRGRSTGELFF. CDR3 sequence (DNA): TGTGCCAGCAGCCCCAGGGGGAGGAGCACCGGGGAGCTGTTTTTT.

This chain links TRBV4-3 with TRBJ1-1; possibly TRBD1 for D (5 bases). CDR1 and CDR2 (germline): LGHNA, YSLEER. The germline V and J ends were trimmed by 4 bases and 10 bases, with 16 bases remaining between them. The CDR3 consists of 13 residues. The DNA for the CDR3 is TGCGCCAGCAGCCGGGAGTGGGGGGAAAGAGCTTTCTTT. Translating gives CASSREWGERAFF.

This rearrangement joins TRBV20-1 to TRBJ1-4; D unclear. Looked up from germline, CDR1 is DFQATT and CDR2 is SNEGSKA (reference sequence). The CDR3 length is 14 residues. The V gene lost 3 bases and the J gene lost 0 bases, with 8 bases spanning the gap. The CDR3 loop reads CSASIDATNEKLFF. The CDR3 DNA is TGCAGTGCTAGTATAGATGCAACTAATGAAAAACTGTTTTTT.